Listed below are T cell receptor beta chains from one sample, sequenced in a study of T cells in localized non-small cell lung cancer. Produced via immunoSEQ multiplex PCR; TCRdb's table is partial and in-frame only. In the table there are 45,000 to 70,000 clones, roughly 85% of which are singletons. Sequenced material: peripheral blood, taken before any cancer treatment. Receptor source: a woman between 40 and 69 years old with stage I lung adenocarcinoma. The CDR3 runs from the conserved cysteine through the conserved F or W. A D gene is named only where the DNA matches it firmly. Size tells how often a clone was seen (once, few, many) or the class of an expanded clone, and some rows leave it out.

TGTGCCAGCAGCTTAAGTCCGGGCTCCTACGAGCAGTACTTC | CASSLSPGSYEQYF | - | TRBV7-3 | - | TRBJ2-7
TGTGCCAGCAGTTTAGGGGGTGTTCCTAATTCACCCCTCCACTTT | CASSLGGVPNSPLHF | - | TRBV7-8 | - | TRBJ1-6
TGTGCCAGCAGCCTACAGTATTCACCCCTCCACTTT | CASSLQYSPLHF | - | TRBV7-2 | once | TRBJ1-6
TGTGCCAGCAGCTCCCCCGCGCGGGGGGGCCCTGTAGATGAGCAGTTCTTC | CASSSPARGGPVDEQFF | TRBD2 | TRBV5-4 | - | TRBJ2-1
TGTGCCAGCAGTCGTACAGGGACCCCTAATGAAAAACTGTTTTTT | CASSRTGTPNEKLFF | - | TRBV7-6 | - | TRBJ1-4
TGTGCCAGCAGTTTATGGGAGGAAAGCGAAAAACTGTTTTTT | CASSLWEESEKLFF | - | TRBV27 | - | TRBJ1-4
TGTGCCAGCAGCCGAACGGGGCGCTTTGGTACAGATACGCAGTATTTT | CASSRTGRFGTDTQYF | - | TRBV5-8 | - | TRBJ2-3
TGTGCCACCCCGGGACAGGGGGCCCCACCCCTCCACTTT | CATPGQGAPPLHF | TRBD1 | TRBV6-1 | - | TRBJ1-6
TGTGCCTGGAGCCGACGGAGTACGGGGGGCAAAGGGGAAAAACTGTTTTTT | CAWSRRSTGGKGEKLFF | - | TRBV30 | - | TRBJ1-4
TGTGCCATCAAGGGACTAGCGGACACCGGGGAGCTGTTTTTT | CAIKGLADTGELFF | TRBD2 | TRBV10-3 | - | TRBJ2-2
TGTGCCAGCAGCCCCCCTCGACAGGGGGCTATTGACAATGAGCAGTTCTTC | CASSPPRQGAIDNEQFF | TRBD1 | TRBV5-6 | - | TRBJ2-1
TGTGCCACCAGCATAAGACAGGGCGTTAGCACTGAAGCTTTCTTT | CATSIRQGVSTEAFF | TRBD1 | TRBV15 | - | TRBJ1-1
TGTGCCAGCAGCTTGGGGGAGGGAAATAATTCACCCCTCCACTTT | CASSLGEGNNSPLHF | - | TRBV11-2 | - | TRBJ1-6
TGTGCCAGCAGCCTACCGACAGGATGGGGAGAAAAACTGTTTTTT | CASSLPTGWGEKLFF | - | TRBV28 | - | TRBJ1-4
TGTGCCAGCAGCGTAGTCGGGGTGAACACCGGGGAGCTGTTTTTT | CASSVVGVNTGELFF | - | TRBV9 | - | TRBJ2-2
TGTGCCAGTAGTATAGGACAGGTGAACACTGAAGCTTTCTTT | CASSIGQVNTEAFF | - | TRBV19 | - | TRBJ1-1
TGTGCCAGTAGTATTAGTGGACGGGATCAGCCCCAGCATTTT | CASSISGRDQPQHF | - | TRBV19 | - | TRBJ1-5
TGTGCCACCGGGACAGGGGGCCAAACCGGGGAGCTGTTTTTT | CATGTGGQTGELFF | TRBD1 | TRBV5-4 | - | TRBJ2-2
TGCGCCAGCAGCGTAGACGGGCGATACGAGCAGTACTTC | CASSVDGRYEQYF | - | TRBV5-1 | - | TRBJ2-7
TGTGCCAGCAGTTACACTTCCGGGGCCGGAGGCACCCTCCACTTT | CASSYTSGAGGTLHF | - | TRBV6-6 | - | TRBJ1-6
TGTGCCAGCAGTTACGTCACTGAAGCTTTCTTT | CASSYVTEAFF | - | TRBV6-1 | few | TRBJ1-1
TGTGCCATCAGTGAGCAACCGGGACAGGGGGGCCAACAGTACTTC | CAISEQPGQGGQQYF | TRBD1 | TRBV10-3 | - | TRBJ2-4
TGTGCCTGGAGTGAGGGTGATGGCTACACCTTC | CAWSEGDGYTF | - | TRBV30 | - | TRBJ1-2
TGTGCCAGCAGCGTAGGCGGTGGCACCTACGAGCAGTACTTC | CASSVGGGTYEQYF | - | TRBV9 | - | TRBJ2-7
TGTGCCGGGCGGGTACAGGGATCGAGGGGTCTGAGGACTGAAGCTTTCTTT | CAGRVQGSRGLRTEAFF | - | TRBV30 | - | TRBJ1-1
TGTGCCAGCAGCTTAGTTCCAGGGTGGGTTTCCGAGCAGTACTTC | CASSLVPGWVSEQYF | - | TRBV7-9 | - | TRBJ2-7
TGTGCCAGTGGGAGGCGGAATAGCAATCAGCCCCAGCATTTT | CASGRRNSNQPQHF | - | TRBV19 | - | TRBJ1-5
TGTGCCAGCAGCTTGACGCGATCTGGGGCCAACGTCCTGACTTTC | CASSLTRSGANVLTF | - | TRBV5-6 | - | TRBJ2-6
TGTGCCACCAGCAGAGAGGCTAATGAAAAACTGTTTTTT | CATSREANEKLFF | - | TRBV15 | - | TRBJ1-4
TGCGCCAGCAGCGGGGTTGGAAACACCATATATTTT | CASSGVGNTIYF | - | TRBV5-1 | - | TRBJ1-3
TGTGCCAGCAGTGGCTCAGGGGGCTGGTACGAGCAGTACTTC | CASSGSGGWYEQYF | TRBD1 | TRBV2 | once | TRBJ2-7
TGTGCCAGCAGGTTCTCGGGGCGCCAAGAGACCCAGTACTTC | CASRFSGRQETQYF | - | TRBV2 | - | TRBJ2-5
TGTGCCAGCAGCGAGAAGGCCGGTCTCGAAGCTTTCTTT | CASSEKAGLEAFF | - | TRBV5-6 | - | TRBJ1-1
TGTGCCAGCAGATTCTATGGACAGGGAAGGGACATTCAGTACTTC | CASRFYGQGRDIQYF | TRBD1 | TRBV27 | - | TRBJ2-4
TGTGCCAACAGAGTTCAAAGGGGCAACTATGGCTACACCTTC | CANRVQRGNYGYTF | - | TRBV6-5 | - | TRBJ1-2
TGTGCCAGCAGCTCTTACCTAGCGGGGGGGGCTAACAATGAGCAGTTCTTC | CASSSYLAGGANNEQFF | TRBD2 | TRBV7-2 | - | TRBJ2-1
TGTGCCAGCAGCCAAGGCCCTAGCGGGGGTTTTGGAGAGACCCAGTACTTC | CASSQGPSGGFGETQYF | TRBD2 | TRBV14 | - | TRBJ2-5
TGCGCCAGCAGCCCAGGCACAGGGGGTGCCTACGAGCAGTACTTC | CASSPGTGGAYEQYF | TRBD1 | TRBV5-1 | - | TRBJ2-7
TGTGCCAGCAGCTTAGAGCTAGGGGGCAAAACTGAAGCTTTCTTT | CASSLELGGKTEAFF | TRBD1 | TRBV7-8 | - | TRBJ1-1
TGTGCCAGCAGCCCCCGGGACCGCCCGAGCCCCGAGCAGTACTTC | CASSPRDRPSPEQYF | - | TRBV7-6 | - | TRBJ2-7
TGTGCCAGCAGCGCGGGACAGTTTAGCAATCAGCCCCAGCATTTT | CASSAGQFSNQPQHF | TRBD1 | TRBV5-6 | - | TRBJ1-5
TGTGCCAGCAGCCCATTCGAGCGGGGGGGCACCGGGGAGCTGTTTTTT | CASSPFERGGTGELFF | TRBD2 | TRBV28 | - | TRBJ2-2
TGTGCCAGCAGTTCAGCGGGGGGTGGAGAGACCCAGTACTTC | CASSSAGGGETQYF | TRBD2 | TRBV7-9 | - | TRBJ2-5
TGTGCCAGTAGTAGTGGGACAGGGGTTACTGGGGCCAACGTCCTGACTTTC | CASSSGTGVTGANVLTF | TRBD1 | TRBV19 | - | TRBJ2-6
TGTGCCAGCAGTTTAGTAGGGGGATATAATTCACCCCTCCACTTT | CASSLVGGYNSPLHF | - | TRBV28 | few | TRBJ1-6
TGCGCCAGCAGCTTTATGGGGGCCGTGGGCAATGAGCAGTTCTTC | CASSFMGAVGNEQFF | - | TRBV5-1 | - | TRBJ2-1
TGTGCCAGCTCACCTCCTAGCACAGATACGCAGTATTTT | CASSPPSTDTQYF | - | TRBV18 | - | TRBJ2-3